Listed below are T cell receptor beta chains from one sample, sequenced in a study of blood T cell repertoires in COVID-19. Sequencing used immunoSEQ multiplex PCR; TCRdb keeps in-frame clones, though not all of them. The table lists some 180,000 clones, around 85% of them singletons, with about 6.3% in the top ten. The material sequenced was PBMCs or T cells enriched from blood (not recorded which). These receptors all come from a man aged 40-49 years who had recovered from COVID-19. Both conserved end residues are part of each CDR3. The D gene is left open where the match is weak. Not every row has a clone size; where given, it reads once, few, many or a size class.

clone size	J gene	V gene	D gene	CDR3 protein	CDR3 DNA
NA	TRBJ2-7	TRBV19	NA	CASSMSYGYEQYF	TGTGCCAGTAGTATGTCATACGGCTACGAGCAGTACTTC
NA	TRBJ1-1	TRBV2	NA	CATNREPPGAFF	TGTGCCACGAACCGGGAACCGCCTGGCGCTTTCTTT
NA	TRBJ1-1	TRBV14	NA	CASSQVGAGSEAFF	TGTGCCAGCAGCCAAGTAGGGGCAGGCTCTGAAGCTTTCTTT
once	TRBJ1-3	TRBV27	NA	CASRQNAGERNTIYF	TGTGCCAGCAGGCAAAACGCCGGTGAGCGAAACACCATATATTTT
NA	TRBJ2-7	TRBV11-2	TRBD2	CASSRGSGDEQYF	TGTGCCAGCAGCCGCGGGAGTGGAGACGAGCAGTACTTC
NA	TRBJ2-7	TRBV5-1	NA	CASSLVRGAGYEQYF	TGCGCCAGCAGCTTGGTTCGGGGCGCGGGATACGAGCAGTACTTC
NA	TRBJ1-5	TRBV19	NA	CASKLSWDTTQHF	TGTGCCAGCAAGCTCAGCTGGGACACGACCCAGCATTTT
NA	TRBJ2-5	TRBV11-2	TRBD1	CASSSDRGGETQYF	TGTGCCAGCAGCTCCGACAGGGGGGGGGAGACCCAGTACTTC
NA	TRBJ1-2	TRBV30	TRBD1	CAWSYGQGNGYTF	TGTGCCTGGAGCTACGGACAGGGGAATGGCTACACCTTC
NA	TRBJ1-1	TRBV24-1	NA	CATSAGWNTEAFF	TGTGCCACCAGTGCCGGGTGGAACACTGAAGCTTTCTTT
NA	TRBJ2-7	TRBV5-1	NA	CASRGSGIHEQYF	TGCGCCAGCAGGGGGTCGGGGATCCACGAGCAGTACTTC
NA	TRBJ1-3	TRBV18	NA	CASSPGTGKNTIYF	TGTGCCAGCTCACCAGGAACAGGGAAGAACACCATATATTTT
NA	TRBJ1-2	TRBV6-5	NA	CASRGTGGDGYTF	TGTGCCAGCAGAGGAACGGGGGGCGATGGCTACACCTTC
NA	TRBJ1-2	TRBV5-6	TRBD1	CASTPGQTYGYTF	TGTGCCAGCACCCCGGGACAGACTTATGGCTACACCTTC
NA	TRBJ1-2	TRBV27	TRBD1	CASGQGVGYTF	TGTGCCAGCGGACAGGGGGTTGGCTACACCTTC
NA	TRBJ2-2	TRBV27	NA	CASNRLQGAAGELFF	TGTGCCAGCAACCGATTACAGGGTGCGGCCGGGGAGCTGTTTTTT
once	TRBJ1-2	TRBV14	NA	CASSQVGALSHTF	TGTGCCAGCAGCCAAGTTGGGGCCCTCTCACACACCTTC
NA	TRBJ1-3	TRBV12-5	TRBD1	CASGLSGTAKRGNTIYF	TGTGCTAGTGGTTTGTCCGGGACAGCTAAACGAGGAAACACCATATATTTT
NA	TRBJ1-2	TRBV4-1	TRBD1	CASSQLDLDRENYGYTF	TGCGCCAGCAGCCAACTCGACCTAGACAGGGAAAACTATGGCTACACCTTC
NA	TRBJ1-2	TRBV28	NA	CASSLRQVYGYTF	TGTGCCAGCAGTTTACGACAAGTCTATGGCTACACCTTC
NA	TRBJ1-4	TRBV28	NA	CASSLRGATEKLFF	TGTGCCAGCAGTTTAAGGGGTGCCACTGAAAAACTGTTTTTT
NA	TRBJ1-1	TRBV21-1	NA	CASSRTGIGNTEAFF	TGTGCCAGCAGCAGGACAGGGATAGGGAACACTGAAGCTTTCTTT
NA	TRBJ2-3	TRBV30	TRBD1	CAWGDRGITDTQYF	TGTGCCTGGGGGGACAGGGGGATCACAGATACGCAGTATTTT